This TCR beta chain was retrieved from a study of blood T cell repertoires in COVID-19. In the study overall: The United States, Italy and Spain provided the acute and convalescent COVID-19 samples.

The CDR3 consists of 18 residues. The J segment lost 3 bases and the V segment lost 11 bases, leaving 23 bases of the junction unmatched. Germline V gene sequence: CDR1 SNHLY, CDR2 FYNNEI. Data came from immunoSEQ multiplex PCR; TCRdb stores just in-frame clones and leaves some out. Of approximately 350,000 clones in the sample, more than 85% were seen once. This study enrolled people aged roughly 18 to 90 from about two dozen US geographic areas. Clinical histories supplied by participants themselves formed the basis of cohort assignment. Cohort 3 recovered donors had two negative PCRs, clearance, or symptom resolution.

V and J are TRBV2 and TRBJ1-2; 8 nucleotides agree with TRBD1. The clonotype originates from a woman in her thirties who had recovered from COVID-19. The sequencing sample was made of PBMCs or T cells enriched from blood (not recorded which). The CDR3 loop is CAGNRDRQVSTIHYGYTF. CDR3 DNA sequence: TGTGCCGGCAACCGGGACAGGCAAGTTTCGACGATCCACTATGGCTACACCTTC.